This T cell receptor beta chain emerged from a study of blood T cell repertoires in COVID-19. The overall study: Samples representing acute and convalescent COVID-19 were sourced from the United States, Italy and Spain.

Some clones are missing from TCRdb's copy, which holds only in-frame ones; the method was immunoSEQ multiplex PCR. This table has some 120,000 clones, about 85% appearing once. From germline, CDR1 is SGHTA and CDR2 FQGNSA. This CDR3 contains 14 residues. The V and J ends lost 5 bases and 5 bases, in that order; junction bases with no gene match: 8. The receptor was derived from a man older than 75 with active or convalescent COVID-19. The source material was peripheral blood. This rearrangement joins TRBV7-2 to TRBJ2-7; TRBD1 matches 8 bases. The CDR3, as DNA: TGTGCCAGCAGCCGCACAGGACAGGGCAACGAGCAGTACTTC. This gives the protein CASSRTGQGNEQYF.